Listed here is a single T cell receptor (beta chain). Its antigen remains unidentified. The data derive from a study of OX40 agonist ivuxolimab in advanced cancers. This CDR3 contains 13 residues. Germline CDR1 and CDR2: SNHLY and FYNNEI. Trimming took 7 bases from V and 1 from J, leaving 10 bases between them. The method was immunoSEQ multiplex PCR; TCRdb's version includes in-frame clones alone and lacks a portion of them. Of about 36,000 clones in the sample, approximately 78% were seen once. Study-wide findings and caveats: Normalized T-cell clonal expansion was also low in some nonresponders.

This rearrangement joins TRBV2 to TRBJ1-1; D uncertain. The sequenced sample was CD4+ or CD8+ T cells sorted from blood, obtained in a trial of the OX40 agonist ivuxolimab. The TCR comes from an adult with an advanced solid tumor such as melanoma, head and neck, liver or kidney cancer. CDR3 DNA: TGTGCCAGCATCCTTCAGCGGAACACTGAAGCTTTCTTT. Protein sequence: CASILQRNTEAFF.